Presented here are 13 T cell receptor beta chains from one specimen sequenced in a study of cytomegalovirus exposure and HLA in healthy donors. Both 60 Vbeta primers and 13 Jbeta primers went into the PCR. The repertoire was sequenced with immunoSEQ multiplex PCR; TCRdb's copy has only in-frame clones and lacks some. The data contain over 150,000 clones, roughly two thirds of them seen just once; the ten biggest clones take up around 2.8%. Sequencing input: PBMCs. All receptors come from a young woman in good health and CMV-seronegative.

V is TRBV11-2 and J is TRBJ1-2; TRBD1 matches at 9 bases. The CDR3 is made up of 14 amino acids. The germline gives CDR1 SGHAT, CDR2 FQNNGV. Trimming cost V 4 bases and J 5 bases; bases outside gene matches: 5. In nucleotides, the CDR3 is TGTGCCAGCAGCTCATCCGGGACAGGGTATGGCTACACCTTC. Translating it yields CASSSSGTGYGYTF.

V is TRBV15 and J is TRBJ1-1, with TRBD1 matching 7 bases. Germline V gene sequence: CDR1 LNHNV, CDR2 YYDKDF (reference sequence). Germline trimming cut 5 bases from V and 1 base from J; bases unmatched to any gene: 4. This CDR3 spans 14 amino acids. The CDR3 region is CATSSRDRNTEAFF. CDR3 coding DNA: TGTGCCACCAGCTCCCGGGACAGGAACACTGAAGCTTTCTTT. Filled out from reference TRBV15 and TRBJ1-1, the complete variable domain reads DAMVIQNPRYQVTQFGKPVTLSCSQTLNHNVMYWYQQKSSQAPKLLFHYYDKDFNNEADTPDNFQSRRPNTSFCFLDIRSPGLGDTAMYLCATSSRDRNTEAFFGQGTRLTVV.

CDR3 nucleotides: TGTGCCACCAGCAGAACGGACAGGGGACCCCCAACTAGAGGCTACACCTTC. Translated, it gives CATSRTDRGPPTRGYTF. This chain connects TRBV15 to TRBJ1-2, with 9 bases identical to TRBD1. CDR3 length: 17 amino acids. Trimming took 2 bases from V and 8 from J; bases not matched to a gene: 15. In germline, CDR1 is LNHNV, CDR2 YYDKDF (reference sequence).

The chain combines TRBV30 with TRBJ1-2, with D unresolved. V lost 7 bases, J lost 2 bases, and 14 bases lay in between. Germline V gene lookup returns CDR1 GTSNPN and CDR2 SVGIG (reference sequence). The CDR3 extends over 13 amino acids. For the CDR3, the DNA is TGTGCCTCCTTATCGGGGAAGAACTATGGCTACACCTTC. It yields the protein CASLSGKNYGYTF.

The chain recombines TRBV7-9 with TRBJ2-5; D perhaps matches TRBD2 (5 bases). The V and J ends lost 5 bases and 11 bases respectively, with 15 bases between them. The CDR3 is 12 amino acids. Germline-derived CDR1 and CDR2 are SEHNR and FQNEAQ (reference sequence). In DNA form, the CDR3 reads TGTGCCAGCAGCCCTAACCCCGGGGAGCAGTACTTC. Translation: CASSPNPGEQYF.

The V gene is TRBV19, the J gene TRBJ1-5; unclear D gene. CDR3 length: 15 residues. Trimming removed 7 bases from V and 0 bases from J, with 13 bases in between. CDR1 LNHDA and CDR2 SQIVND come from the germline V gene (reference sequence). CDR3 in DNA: TGTGCCAGTAAGAGAGGGCGTTATAGCAATCAGCCCCAGCATTTT. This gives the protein CASKRGRYSNQPQHF.

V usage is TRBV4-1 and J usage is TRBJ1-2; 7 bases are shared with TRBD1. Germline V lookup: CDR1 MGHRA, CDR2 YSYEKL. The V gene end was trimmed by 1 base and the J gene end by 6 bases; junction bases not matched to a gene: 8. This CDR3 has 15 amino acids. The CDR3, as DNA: TGCGCCAGCAGCCAAGTGCAGGGGGACGAGGATGGCTACACCTTC. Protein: CASSQVQGDEDGYTF.

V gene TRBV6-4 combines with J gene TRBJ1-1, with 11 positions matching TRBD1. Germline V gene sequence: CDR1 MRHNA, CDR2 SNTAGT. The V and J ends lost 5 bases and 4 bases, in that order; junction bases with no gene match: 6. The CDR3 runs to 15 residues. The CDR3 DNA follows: TGTGCCAGCAGTCCTCGGACAGGGGGCCCCACTGAAGCTTTCTTT. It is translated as CASSPRTGGPTEAFF.

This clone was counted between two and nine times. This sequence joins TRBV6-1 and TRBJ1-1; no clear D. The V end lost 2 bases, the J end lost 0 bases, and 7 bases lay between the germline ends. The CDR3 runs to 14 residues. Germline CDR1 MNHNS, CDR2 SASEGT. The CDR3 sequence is CASSESRMNTEAFF. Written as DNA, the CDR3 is TGTGCCAGCAGTGAATCGCGGATGAACACTGAAGCTTTCTTT.

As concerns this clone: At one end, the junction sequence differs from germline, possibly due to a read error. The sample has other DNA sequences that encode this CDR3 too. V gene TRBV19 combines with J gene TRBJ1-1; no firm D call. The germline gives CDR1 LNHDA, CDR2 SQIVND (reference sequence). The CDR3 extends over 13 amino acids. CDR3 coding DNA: TGCGCCAGTAGTGTTACAGTGAACACTGAAGCTTTCTTT. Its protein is CASSVTVNTEAFF.

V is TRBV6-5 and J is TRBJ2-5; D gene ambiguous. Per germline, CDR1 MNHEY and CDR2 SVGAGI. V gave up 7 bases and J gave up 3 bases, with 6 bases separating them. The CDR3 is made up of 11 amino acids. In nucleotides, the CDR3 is TGTGCCAGCACCGAGAAAGAGACCCAGTACTTC. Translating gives CASTEKETQYF.

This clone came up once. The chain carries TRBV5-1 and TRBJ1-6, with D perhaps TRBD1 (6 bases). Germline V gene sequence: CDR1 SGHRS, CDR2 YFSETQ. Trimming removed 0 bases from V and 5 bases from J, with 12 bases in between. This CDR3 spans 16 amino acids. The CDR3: CASSLGDGQNNSPLHF. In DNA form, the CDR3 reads TGCGCCAGCAGCTTGGGAGATGGACAGAATAATTCACCCCTCCACTTT. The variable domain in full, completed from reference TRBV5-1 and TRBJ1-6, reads KAGVTQTPRYLIKTRGQQVTLSCSPISGHRSVSWYQQTPGQGLQFLFEYFSETQRNKGNFPGRFSGRQFSNSRSEMNVSTLELGDSALYLCASSLGDGQNNSPLHFGNGTRLTVT.

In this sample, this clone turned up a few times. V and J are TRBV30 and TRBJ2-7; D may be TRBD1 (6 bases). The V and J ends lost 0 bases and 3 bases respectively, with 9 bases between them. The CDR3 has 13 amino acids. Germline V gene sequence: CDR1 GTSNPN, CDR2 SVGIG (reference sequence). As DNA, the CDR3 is TGTGCCTGGAGTGTTGGACAGTTCTACGAGCAGTACTTC. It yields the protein CAWSVGQFYEQYF.